Sequencing of this T cell receptor (beta chain) was carried out in a study of cytomegalovirus exposure and HLA in healthy donors. Both 60 Vbeta primers and 13 Jbeta primers went into the PCR. The protocol was immunoSEQ multiplex PCR, while the TCRdb copy is restricted to in-frame clones and leaves out a portion. Among 130,000 or so clones listed, roughly 78% were seen once. This TCR was recovered from a man aged 18 to 30 in good health and CMV-seropositive. The sample consisted of PBMCs.

In nucleotides, the CDR3 is TGTGCCAGCAGCTTAGTGCAGGGCGGCCAACAGCAGTACTTC. Translation gives CASSLVQGGQQQYF. The chain joins TRBV11-2 to TRBJ2-7; tentatively, D is TRBD1 (5 bases). Germline V gene lookup returns CDR1 SGHAT and CDR2 FQNNGV. The CDR3 runs to 14 residues. The V and J ends lost 1 base and 8 bases respectively, with 15 bases between them.